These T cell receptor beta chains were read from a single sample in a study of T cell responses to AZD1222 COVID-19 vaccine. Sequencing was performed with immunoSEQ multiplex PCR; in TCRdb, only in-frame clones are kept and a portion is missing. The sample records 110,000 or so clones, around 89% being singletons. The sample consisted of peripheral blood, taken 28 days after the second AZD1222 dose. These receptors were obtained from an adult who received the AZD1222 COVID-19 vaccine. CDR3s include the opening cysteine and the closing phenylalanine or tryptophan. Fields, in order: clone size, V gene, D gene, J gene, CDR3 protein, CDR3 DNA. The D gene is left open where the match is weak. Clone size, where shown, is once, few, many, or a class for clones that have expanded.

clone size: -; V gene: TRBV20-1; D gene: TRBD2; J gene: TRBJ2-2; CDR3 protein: CSASGLAGDHRELFF; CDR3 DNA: TGCAGTGCTAGTGGACTAGCGGGGGATCACCGGGAGCTGTTTTTT
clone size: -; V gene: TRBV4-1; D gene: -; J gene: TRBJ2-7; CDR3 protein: CASSQDPGDPYEQYF; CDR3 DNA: TGCGCCAGCAGCCAAGACCCGGGAGACCCGTACGAGCAGTACTTC
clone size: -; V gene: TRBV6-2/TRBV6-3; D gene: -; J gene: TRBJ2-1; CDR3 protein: CASSYSSEGQNNEQFF; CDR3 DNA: TGTGCCAGCAGTTACTCGTCGGAGGGCCAGAACAATGAGCAGTTCTTC
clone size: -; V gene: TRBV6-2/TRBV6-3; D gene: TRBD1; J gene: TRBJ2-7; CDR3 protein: CASSSPGQPSYEQYF; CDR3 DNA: TGTGCCAGCAGTTCACCGGGACAGCCTTCCTACGAGCAGTACTTC
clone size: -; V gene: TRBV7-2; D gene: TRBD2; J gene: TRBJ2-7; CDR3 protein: CASSLALAGTLAYEQYF; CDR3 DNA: TGTGCCAGCAGCTTGGCGCTAGCGGGAACGTTGGCCTACGAGCAGTACTTC
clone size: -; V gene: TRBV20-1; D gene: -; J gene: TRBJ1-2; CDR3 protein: CSARDGYTF; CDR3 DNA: TGCAGTGCTAGGGACGGCTACACCTTC
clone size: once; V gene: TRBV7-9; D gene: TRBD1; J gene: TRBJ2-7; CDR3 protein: CASSPTGGPYEQYF; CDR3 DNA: TGTGCCAGCAGCCCGACAGGGGGTCCCTACGAGCAGTACTTC
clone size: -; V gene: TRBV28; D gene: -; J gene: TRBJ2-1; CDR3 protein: CASSREVDNEQFF; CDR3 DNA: TGTGCCAGCAGCCGAGAGGTGGACAATGAGCAGTTCTTC
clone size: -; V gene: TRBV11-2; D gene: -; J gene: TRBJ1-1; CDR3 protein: CASSLDRLRGTEAFF; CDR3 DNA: TGTGCCAGCAGCTTAGATCGGCTTAGGGGAACTGAAGCTTTCTTT
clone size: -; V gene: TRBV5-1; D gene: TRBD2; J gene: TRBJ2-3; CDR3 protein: CASSHGTSGSTDTQYF; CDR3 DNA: TGCGCCAGCAGCCACGGGACTAGCGGGAGCACAGATACGCAGTATTTT
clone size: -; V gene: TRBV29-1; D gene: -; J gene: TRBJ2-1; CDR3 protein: CSVGLNNEQFF; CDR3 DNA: TGCAGCGTTGGACTGAACAATGAGCAGTTCTTC
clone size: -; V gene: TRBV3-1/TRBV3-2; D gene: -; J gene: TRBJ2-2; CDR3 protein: CASSQDRVFYLGSGELFF; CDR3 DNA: TGTGCCAGCAGCCAAGATCGAGTTTTCTACCTGGGGTCTGGGGAGCTGTTTTTT
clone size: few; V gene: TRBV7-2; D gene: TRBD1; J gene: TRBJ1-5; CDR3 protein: CASRPDRPSQPQHF; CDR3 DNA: TGTGCCAGCAGACCGGACAGGCCTAGTCAGCCCCAGCATTTT
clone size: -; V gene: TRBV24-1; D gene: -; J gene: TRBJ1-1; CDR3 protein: CATSDTGIAEAFF; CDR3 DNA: TGTGCCACCAGTGATACAGGGATCGCTGAAGCTTTCTTT